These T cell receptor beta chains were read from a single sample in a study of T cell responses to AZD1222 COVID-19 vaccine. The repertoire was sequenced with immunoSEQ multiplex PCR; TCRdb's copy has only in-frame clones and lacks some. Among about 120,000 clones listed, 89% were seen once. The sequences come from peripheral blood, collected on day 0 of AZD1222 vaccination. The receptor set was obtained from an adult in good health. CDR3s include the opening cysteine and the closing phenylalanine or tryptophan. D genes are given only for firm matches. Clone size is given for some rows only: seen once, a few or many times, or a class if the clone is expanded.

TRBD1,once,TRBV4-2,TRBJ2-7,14,TGTGCCAGCAGCCAAGGGGACAGGGCCAGCGAGCAGTACTTC,CASSQGDRASEQYF
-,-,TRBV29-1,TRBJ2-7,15,TGCAGCGTTGAAGATCCCCGGGGGACGAGCTACGAGCAGTACTTC,CSVEDPRGTSYEQYF
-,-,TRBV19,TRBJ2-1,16,TGTGCCAGTAGTATAGCTCCAGCCCGCTCCTACAATGAGCAGTTCTTC,CASSIAPARSYNEQFF
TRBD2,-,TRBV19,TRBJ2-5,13,TGTGCCACACGGACGGGAGGAGGCGAGACCCAGTACTTC,CATRTGGGETQYF
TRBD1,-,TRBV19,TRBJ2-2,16,TGTGCCAGTAGTTACGGACAGGGGGCCGTTACCGGGGAGCTGTTTTTT,CASSYGQGAVTGELFF
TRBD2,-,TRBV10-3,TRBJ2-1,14,TGTGCCGGAAGTGCTAGCGGGGCCTACAATGAGCAGTTCTTC,CAGSASGAYNEQFF
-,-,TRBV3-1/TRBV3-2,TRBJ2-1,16,TGTGCCAGCAGCCAAGATGAGTCGAGCTCCTACAATGAGCAGTTCTTC,CASSQDESSSYNEQFF
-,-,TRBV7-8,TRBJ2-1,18,TGTGCCAGCAGCTTAAGGTCGGTGGGGTCTTACTTAAGAAATGAGCAGTTCTTC,CASSLRSVGSYLRNEQFF
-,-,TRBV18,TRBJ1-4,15,TGTGCCAGCTCCGGATCCCAAACGAGGGACAACAAACTGTTTTTT,CASSGSQTRDNKLFF
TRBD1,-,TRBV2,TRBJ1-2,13,TGTGCCAGCAGTCGGGACAGCAACTATGGCTACACCTTC,CASSRDSNYGYTF
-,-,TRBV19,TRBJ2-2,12,TGTGCCAGTAGTATGGTGGCCGGGGAGCTGTTTTTT,CASSMVAGELFF
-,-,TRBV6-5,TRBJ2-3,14,TGTGCCAGCGGGAGCGGATTCCTCACAGATACGCAGTATTTT,CASGSGFLTDTQYF
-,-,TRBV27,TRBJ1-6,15,TGTGCCAGCAGTTTAGGGCAGGGCTATAATTCACCCCTCCACTTT,CASSLGQGYNSPLHF
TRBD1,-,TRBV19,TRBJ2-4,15,TGTGCCAGTAGTATATACAGGGGAGCCAAAAACATTCAGTACTTC,CASSIYRGAKNIQYF
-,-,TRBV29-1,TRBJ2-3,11,TGCAGCGTCCATGACGCCAATACGCAGTATTTT,CSVHDANTQYF
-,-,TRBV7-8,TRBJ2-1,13,TGTGCCAGCAGCTTAGGAGTCGGATATGAGCAGTTCTTC,CASSLGVGYEQFF
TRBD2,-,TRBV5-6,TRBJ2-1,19,TGTGCCAGCAGCTGGAAGGCGGGAGGGCCGTCGGACAGAGACAATGAGCAGTTCTTC,CASSWKAGGPSDRDNEQFF
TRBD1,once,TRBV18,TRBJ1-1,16,TGTGCCAGCTCACCCTCACCAAACAGGGGATGGACTGAAGCTTTCTTT,CASSPSPNRGWTEAFF
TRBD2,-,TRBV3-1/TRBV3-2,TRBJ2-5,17,TGTGCCAGCAGCCAAGTTCCCCCGGGAGGCAACCAAGAGACCCAGTACTTC,CASSQVPPGGNQETQYF
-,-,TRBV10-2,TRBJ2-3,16,TGCGCCAGCAGTGACGGGAGGGGGCTTAGCACAGATACGCAGTATTTT,CASSDGRGLSTDTQYF
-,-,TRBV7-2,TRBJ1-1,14,TGTGCCAGCAGCCCCTATCATGATGACACTGAAGCTTTCTTT,CASSPYHDDTEAFF
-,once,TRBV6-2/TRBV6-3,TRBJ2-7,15,TGTGCCAGCAGTTACTGGGGCCGCAGCTCCTACGAGCAGTACTTC,CASSYWGRSSYEQYF
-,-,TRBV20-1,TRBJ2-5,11,TGCAGTGCTTCAAAAACAGAGACCCAGTACTTC,CSASKTETQYF
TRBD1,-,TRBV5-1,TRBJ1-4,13,TGCGCCAGCAGCCCCGGACAGGGCGGAAAACTGTTTTTT,CASSPGQGGKLFF
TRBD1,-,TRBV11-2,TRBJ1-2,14,TGTGCCAGCAGCTTTGGACAGGGGCGTTATGGCTACACCTTC,CASSFGQGRYGYTF
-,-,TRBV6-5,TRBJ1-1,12,TGTGCCAGCAGTTACCGAGGGACGGAAGTTTTCTTT,CASSYRGTEVFF
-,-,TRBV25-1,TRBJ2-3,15,TGTGCCAGCAGTGATCTCCAGTCTAGCACAGATACGCAGTATTTT,CASSDLQSSTDTQYF
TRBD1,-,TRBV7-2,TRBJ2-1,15,TGTGCCAGCAGCCCTCTTTGGACAGGGACCAATAAGGAGTTCTTC,CASSPLWTGTNKEFF
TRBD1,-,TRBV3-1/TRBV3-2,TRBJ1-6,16,TGTGCCAGCAGCCAAGATGCACAGGGGTATAATTCACCCCTCCACTTT,CASSQDAQGYNSPLHF
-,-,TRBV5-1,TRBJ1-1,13,TGCGCCAGCAGCGCAGGGGCGGAAACTGAAGCTTTCTTT,CASSAGAETEAFF
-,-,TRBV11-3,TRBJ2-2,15,TGTGCCAGCAGCTTATTAGGGGGTAACACCGGGGAGCTGTTTTTT,CASSLLGGNTGELFF
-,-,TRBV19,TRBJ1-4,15,TGTGCCAGTAAAATGCCTGTTGCAACTAATGAAAAACTGTTTTTT,CASKMPVATNEKLFF
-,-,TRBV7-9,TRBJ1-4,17,TGTGCCAGCAGCCCCCCAGGAGGGTCAGGGGAACTTGAAAAACTGTTTTTT,CASSPPGGSGELEKLFF
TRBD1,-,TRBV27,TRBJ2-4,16,TGTGCCAGCAGTCCGCAATCACAGGGGACCAAAAACATTCAGTACTTC,CASSPQSQGTKNIQYF